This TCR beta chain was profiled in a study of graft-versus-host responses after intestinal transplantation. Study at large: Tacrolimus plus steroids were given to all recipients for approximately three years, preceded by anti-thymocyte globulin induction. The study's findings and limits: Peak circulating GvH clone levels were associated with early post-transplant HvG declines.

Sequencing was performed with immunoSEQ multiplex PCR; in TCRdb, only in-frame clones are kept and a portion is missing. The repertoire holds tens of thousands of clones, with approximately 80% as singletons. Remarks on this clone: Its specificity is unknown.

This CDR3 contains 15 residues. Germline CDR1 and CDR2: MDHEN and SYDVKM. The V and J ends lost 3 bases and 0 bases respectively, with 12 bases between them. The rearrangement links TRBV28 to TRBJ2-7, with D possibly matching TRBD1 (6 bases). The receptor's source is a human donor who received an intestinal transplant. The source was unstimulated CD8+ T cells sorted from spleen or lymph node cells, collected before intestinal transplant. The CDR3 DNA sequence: TGTGCCAGCAGTTTGAGAGGGGGACCCTCCTACGAGCAGTACTTC. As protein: CASSLRGGPSYEQYF.